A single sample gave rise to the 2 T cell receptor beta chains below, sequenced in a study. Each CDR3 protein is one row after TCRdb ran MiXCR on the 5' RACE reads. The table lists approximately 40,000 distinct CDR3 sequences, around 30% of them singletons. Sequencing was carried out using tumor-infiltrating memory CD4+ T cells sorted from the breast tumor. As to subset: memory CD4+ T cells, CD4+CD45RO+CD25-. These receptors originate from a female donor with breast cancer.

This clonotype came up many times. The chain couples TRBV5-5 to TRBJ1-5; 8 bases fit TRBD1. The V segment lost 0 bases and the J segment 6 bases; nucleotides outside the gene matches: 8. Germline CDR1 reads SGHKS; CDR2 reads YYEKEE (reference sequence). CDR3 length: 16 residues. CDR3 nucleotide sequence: TGTGCCAGCAGCTTGGACCGGACAGGGTATAGTCAGCCCCAGCATTTT. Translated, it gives CASSLDRTGYSQPQHF.

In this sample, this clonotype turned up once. Here the CDR3 DNA reads TGCAGTGCTTTACGCTCCTATAATTCACCCCTCCACTTT. Translation: CSALRSYNSPLHF. V gene TRBV20-1 combines with J gene TRBJ1-6; D remains ambiguous. The CDR3 sequence is 13 residues long. Germline V lookup: CDR1 DFQATT, CDR2 SNEGSKA (reference sequence). V was trimmed by 5 bases and J by 0 bases, leaving 5 bases between them.